This TCR beta chain was sequenced in a study of cytomegalovirus exposure and HLA in healthy donors. General study points: TCR beta chains associated with HLA were, in a later analysis, more clonally expanded than equally common others.

Germline V gene data show CDR1 as KGHSH and CDR2 as LQKENI. V lost 4 bases, J lost 4 bases, and 11 bases lay in between. CDR3 length equals 14 residues. Healthy bone marrow donors made up the donor group. On this clone: Its cognate antigen is unknown.

13 Jbeta primers and 60 Vbeta primers were used for the PCR. Only in-frame clones appear in the TCRdb table, and some are missing; sequencing was by immunoSEQ multiplex PCR. The sample records some 180,000 clones, 70% to 80% being singletons. Sequenced sample: PBMCs. This chain links TRBV18 with TRBJ2-1, with TRBD2 as a possible D gene (5 bases). This receptor was identified in a male donor in good health and CMV-seronegative. CDR3: CASSRPLGYNEQFF. For the CDR3, the DNA is TGTGCCAGCTCACGACCACTAGGTTACAATGAGCAGTTCTTC.